This TCR beta chain is drawn from a study of blood T cell repertoires in COVID-19 (dated by TCRdb to about 2020). Background on the whole study: Samples covering the acute and convalescent phases of COVID-19 were provided by collaborators in the United States, Italy and Spain. Subjects who had been exposed to COVID-19, were actively infected with it, or had recovered from it provided the deeply sampled blood TCRbeta repertoires that made up the dataset. The repertoires were made available in a free public database intended to serve as a resource for research on the immune response to SARS-CoV-2. HLA class I and class II types, where available, came from metadata supplied by the sample provider rather than from assay-based typing. The prospective study material was composed of cDNA or gDNA derived from T cells, B-cell-depleted T cells, or PBMCs. Sample metadata almost always included a de-identified subject ID, COVID-19 status, age in years and sex. The samples were drawn from two sources: the first 160 participants of the ongoing ImmuneRACE study, and fewer than 1,500 subjects contributed by 6 global collaborators.

Points the paper makes about the study in general: How much clinical and demographic metadata was included differed by source and by participant, and the metadata was provided uncurated.

The germline V gene encodes CDR1 KGHDR and CDR2 SFDVKD. Including cysteine and phenylalanine, the CDR3 has 17 amino acids. The retained sequence is limited to the CDR3, 51 bases, with the frame set at the first base. The V end gives up 3 bases and the J end 1 base, leaving 6 bases in the junction not matched to a gene. Collaborating institutions collected whole blood in K2EDTA tubes following their own protocols. For TCRbeta analysis, collaborators shipped samples in one of three forms: frozen whole blood, isolated PBMCs, or DNA extracted from either of those sample types. TCRbeta CDR3 regions were amplified from genomic DNA by means of the immunoSEQ Assay, a bias-controlled multiplex PCR. The source study handled its data this way. The number of nucleated cells in each sample was estimated from the amplification of reference gene primers within the assay. To quantify the absolute abundance of each unique TCRbeta CDR3 rearrangement, sequence reads were collapsed and filtered. For each sample, productive Simpson clonality was calculated as the square root of Simpson's diversity index over productive rearrangements. Imported from immuneACCESS, the table was reduced by TCRdb to in-frame sequences with V and J called. These copies leave out some clones; in studies compared against another copy, an unresolved V gene accounts for under half, and the cause of the remainder is not known. The DNA gave D and trimming, while V, J and clone size come from that table. Present in this sample are 50,000 to 80,000 clones, approximately 90% of which were seen just once. About 9.1% of the sample is in the top ten clones.

Comment on this clone: What this receptor recognizes is not known. Base qualities are not at hand, and no much larger clone is one base apart.

The sequence links TRBV24-1 to TRBJ2-1; 9 middle bases align to TRBD1. This receptor was identified in a woman aged 80 or older with active COVID-19. Sequences were obtained from peripheral blood. The bases are TGTGCCACCAGTGATCGTACCGGGACAGGGTCCTACAATGAGCAGTTCTTC. This gives the protein CATSDRTGTGSYNEQFF.